Below are 8 T cell receptor beta chains sequenced from a single sample in a study of beta chain features in type 1 diabetes. cDNA synthesis used the whole RNA isolate, giving expressed TCRB sequences. TCRdb keeps only in-frame clones here, not all; method: immunoSEQ multiplex PCR. There are some 410,000 clones in the sample; approximately 13% occur only once, and about 0.04% lies in the top ten. The sequenced sample consisted of naive CD4+ T cells from blood. These receptors were collected from a man in his thirties or forties in good health.

This clone showed up just once. A read error may explain this, as a much larger clone is one base away. The rearrangement links TRBV6-5 to TRBJ2-3; D uncertain. CDR1 is MNHEY and CDR2 is SVGAGI in the germline V gene. Trimming removed 6 bases at V and 1 base at J, with 2 bases between. CDR3 length: 11 amino acids. CDR3 in amino acids: CASRRTDTQYF. The DNA for the CDR3 is TGTGCCAGCAGACGCACAGATACGCAGTATTTT.

This clone was seen a handful of times. The J gene is TRBJ2-5, the V gene TRBV7-9, with 10 bases matching TRBD1. V shed 3 bases, J shed 5 bases, and the junction held 9 bases outside the gene matches. CDR1 and CDR2 (germline): SEHNR, FQNEAQ (reference sequence). This CDR3 comprises 16 residues. The CDR3 region has the DNA TGTGCCAGCAGCTTGCGGGACAGGGGATTGAAGGAGACCCAGTACTTC. It specifies CASSLRDRGLKETQYF.

In this sample, this clone turned up a few times. CDR3 residues: CAWSVLRGTSRAPGELFF. The CDR3 region has the DNA TGTGCCTGGAGTGTACTTCGGGGGACTAGTAGGGCTCCCGGGGAGCTGTTTTTT. The J gene is TRBJ2-2, the V gene TRBV30, with 8 bases fitting TRBD2. The germline V gene has CDR1 GTSNPN and CDR2 SVGIG (reference sequence). The CDR3 covers 18 residues. The trim removed 0 bases at V and 6 bases at J, leaving 15 bases unmatched.

This sequence joins TRBV5-6 and TRBJ2-1, with TRBD2 identical over 9 bases. The CDR3 totals 15 residues. With V trimmed by 4 bases and J by 5 bases, 7 bases remained unmatched. Germline V lookup: CDR1 SGHDT, CDR2 YYEEEE. The DNA for the CDR3 is TGTGCCAGCAGCGCCCCGGGACTAGCTCACAATGAGCAGTTCTTC. It encodes CASSAPGLAHNEQFF.

The chain has TRBV27 and TRBJ1-1, with D tentatively TRBD1 (5 bases). Germline assignment: CDR1 MNHEY and CDR2 SMNVEV (reference sequence). V lost 6 bases to trimming and J lost 6 bases, with 11 bases between them. This CDR3 has 12 amino acids. CDR3 protein: CASRTGTSEAFF. CDR3 nucleotide sequence: TGTGCCAGCAGAACCGGGACTTCTGAAGCTTTCTTT.

The chain combines TRBV7-9 with TRBJ2-1; a possible D gene is TRBD2 (6 bases). Between the trimmed V and J ends, which lost 3 bases and 5 bases, there was a span of 14 bases. Germline V gene data show CDR1 as SEHNR and CDR2 as FQNEAQ (reference sequence). The CDR3 runs 15 residues. The CDR3 protein is CASSFQGRTHNEQFF. In DNA, the CDR3 is TGTGCCAGCAGCTTTCAAGGGAGGACTCACAATGAGCAGTTCTTC. Using reference TRBV7-9 and TRBJ2-1 for the parts outside the CDR3, the full variable domain is DTGVSQNPRHKITKRGQNVTFRCDPISEHNRLYWYRQTLGQGPEFLTYFQNEAQLEKSRLLSDRFSAERPKGSFSTLEIQRTEQGDSAMYLCASSFQGRTHNEQFFGPGTRLTVL.

V gene TRBV7-2 combines with J gene TRBJ1-5, with TRBD1 matching over 7 bases. V lost 5 bases to trimming and J lost 4 bases; unmatched junction nucleotides: 5. Germline V lookup: CDR1 SGHTA, CDR2 FQGNSA. The CDR3 covers 14 residues. CDR3: CASSPDRQNQPQHF. The DNA for the CDR3 is TGTGCCAGCAGCCCGGACAGGCAAAATCAGCCCCAGCATTTT.

The chain employs TRBV5-1 and TRBJ2-7, with D uncertain. V lost 0 bases, J lost 2 bases, and 9 bases lay in between. Per the germline V gene, CDR1 is SGHRS and CDR2 is YFSETQ. The CDR3 contains 14 residues. The CDR3 DNA reads TGCGCCAGCAGCTTGGAGACGGTTACCTACGAGCAGTACTTC. It yields the protein CASSLETVTYEQYF.